These 30 T cell receptor beta chains were all obtained from the same sample, sequenced in a study of blood T cell repertoires in COVID-19. The assay was immunoSEQ multiplex PCR, and TCRdb's table has in-frame clones only and misses some. Of just over 650,000 clones in the sample, approximately 90% were seen once. The sequencing input was peripheral blood. The receptors shown here come from a woman between 18 and 29 years old with acute or convalescent COVID-19.

This chain uses TRBV9 with TRBJ2-1; D might be TRBD2 (5 bases). Germline loops: CDR1 SGDLS, CDR2 YYNGEE. The V end lost 4 bases, the J end lost 5 bases, and 22 bases lay between the germline ends. CDR3 size: 17 residues. Written as DNA, the CDR3 is TGTGCCAGCAGCCCAGCACGAGGGAGCGGATATAACAATGAGCAGTTCTTC. This gives the protein CASSPARGSGYNNEQFF.

This clone appeared once. CDR3: CASSEEGARVSGEQYF. The CDR3 nucleotides are TGTGCCAGCAGTGAAGAGGGGGCAAGGGTCTCTGGCGAGCAGTACTTC. This chain joins TRBV2 and TRBJ2-7, with 7 bases matching TRBD1. V trimming: 1 base; J trimming: 6 bases; junction bases outside the gene matches: 12. This CDR3 contains 16 residues. Germline assignment: CDR1 SNHLY and CDR2 FYNNEI.

This clone was recorded only once. The chain is built from TRBV30 and TRBJ1-1; D ambiguous. V shed 0 bases and J shed 7 bases, with 6 bases lying between them. This CDR3 has 11 residues. The germline gives CDR1 GTSNPN, CDR2 SVGIG (reference sequence). The CDR3 nucleotides are TGTGCCTGGAGTGTAGAGCTTGAAGCTTTCTTT. This codes for CAWSVELEAFF. The whole variable domain, filled in from reference TRBV30 and TRBJ1-1, reads SQTIHQWPATLVQPVGSPLSLECTVEGTSNPNLYWYRQAAGRGLQLLFYSVGIGQISSEVPQNLSASRPQDRQFILSSKKLLLSDSGFYLCAWSVELEAFFGQGTRLTVV.

The chain has TRBV24-1 and TRBJ1-1, with D tentatively TRBD1 (6 bases). The V gene lost 2 bases and the J gene lost 7 bases, with 16 bases spanning the gap. CDR1 KGHDR and CDR2 SFDVKD come from the germline V gene. This CDR3 is 15 amino acids long. The CDR3 sequence is CATSDSRTTGREAFF. CDR3 in DNA: TGTGCCACCAGTGATTCAAGGACAACAGGGCGTGAAGCTTTCTTT.

V gene TRBV5-1 combines with J gene TRBJ1-4; D unresolved. Looked up from germline, CDR1 is SGHRS and CDR2 is YFSETQ. This CDR3 comprises 13 residues. With 4 bases removed from V and 8 bases from J, the gap between germline ends came to 12 bases. The CDR3 nucleotides read TGCGCCAGCAGCCGCGTGACTGCGGAAAAACTGTTTTTT. It codes for CASSRVTAEKLFF.

The chain has TRBV24-1 and TRBJ1-2; no definite D call. In germline, CDR1 is KGHDR, CDR2 SFDVKD. Trimming pared 3 bases from V and 6 bases from J, leaving 13 bases between. CDR3 size: 14 residues. The CDR3 region is CATSDEGGLHGYTF. The CDR3 DNA follows: TGTGCCACCAGTGATGAGGGCGGACTTCATGGCTACACCTTC.

The chain recombines TRBV4-1 with TRBJ1-1, with 7 nucleotides matching TRBD1. The junction had 6 bases not matched to a gene; V was cut back by 3 bases and J by 5 bases. There are 14 residues in the CDR3. CDR1 is MGHRA and CDR2 is YSYEKL in the germline V gene. The CDR3 coding sequence is TGCGCCAGCAGCCACCAACAGGGGATAACTGAAGCTTTCTTT. Encoded protein: CASSHQQGITEAFF.

The chain uses TRBV10-3 and TRBJ2-1, with 7 positions matching TRBD1. The CDR3 is made up of 14 amino acids. Looked up from germline, CDR1 is ENHRY and CDR2 is SYGVKD. The ends lost 6 bases at V and 6 bases at J; junction bases unmatched: 8. CDR3 region: CAISYDRDGNEQFF. In DNA, the CDR3 is TGTGCCATCAGCTATGACAGGGACGGCAATGAGCAGTTCTTC.

A remark on this clone: Other nucleotide sequences from this sample produce the same CDR3. The chain joins TRBV9 to TRBJ2-7, with 9 bases fitting TRBD2. V shed 3 bases, J shed 1 base, and the junction held 2 bases outside the gene matches. This CDR3 is built from 14 residues. Looked up from germline, CDR1 is SGDLS and CDR2 is YYNGEE. The CDR3 loop reads CASSASGASYEQYF. DNA of the CDR3: TGTGCCAGCAGCGCTAGCGGGGCATCCTACGAGCAGTACTTC.

The chain has TRBV15 and TRBJ1-5; 8 positions match TRBD1. The trim removed 4 bases at V and 0 bases at J, leaving 8 bases unmatched. In germline, CDR1 is LNHNV, CDR2 YYDKDF (reference sequence). The CDR3 length is 17 residues. In nucleotides, the CDR3 is TGTGCCACCAGCACTGCGACAGGGGACCTTAGCAATCAGCCCCAGCATTTT. Translating gives CATSTATGDLSNQPQHF.

The chain is built from TRBV5-1 and TRBJ2-2, with 10 positions matching TRBD1. Germline V CDR1 and CDR2: SGHRS, YFSETQ. Unmatched junction bases numbered 8, after V lost 4 bases and J lost 5 bases. This CDR3 comprises 16 residues. The CDR3 loop is CASSSGKDRGTGELFF. CDR3 DNA sequence: TGCGCCAGCAGCAGTGGGAAGGACAGGGGGACCGGGGAGCTGTTTTTT.

The V gene is TRBV6-2 or TRBV6-3, the J gene TRBJ1-2, with D unclear. The V gene lost 1 base and the J gene lost 4 bases, with 7 bases spanning the gap. Looked up from germline, CDR1 is MNHEY and CDR2 is SVGEGT. The CDR3 runs to 13 residues. CDR3 loop: CASSYFRGYGYTF. The CDR3 DNA sequence: TGTGCCAGCAGTTACTTCAGAGGCTATGGCTACACCTTC.

The V call is TRBV11-3, the J call TRBJ2-1; 11 nucleotides line up with TRBD2. J gave up 9 bases and V 3 bases, and 4 bases lay outside the gene matches. This CDR3 is built from 14 residues. Germline CDR1 SGHNT, CDR2 YENEEA. The CDR3 bases are TGTGCCAGCAGCTTTAGCGGGGGGGCGGTTGAGCAGTTCTTC. Its protein is CASSFSGGAVEQFF. The variable domain in full, completed from reference TRBV11-3 and TRBJ2-1, reads EAGVVQSPRYKIIEKKQPVAFWCNPISGHNTLYWYLQNLGQGPELLIRYENEEAVDDSQLPKDRFSAERLKGVDSTLKIQPAELGDSAVYLCASSFSGGAVEQFFGPGTRLTVL.

V and J are TRBV11-3 and TRBJ2-2, with D possibly being TRBD2 (6 bases). The V end was cut by 4 bases, the J end by 6 bases, with 15 bases between. In germline, CDR1 is SGHNT, CDR2 YENEEA. The CDR3 contains 15 residues. CDR3 sequence (DNA): TGTGCCAGCAGCTGGGACTCTCGTATTTCCGGGGAGCTGTTTTTT. Its translation is CASSWDSRISGELFF. The variable domain in full, completed from reference TRBV11-3 and TRBJ2-2, reads EAGVVQSPRYKIIEKKQPVAFWCNPISGHNTLYWYLQNLGQGPELLIRYENEEAVDDSQLPKDRFSAERLKGVDSTLKIQPAELGDSAVYLCASSWDSRISGELFFGEGSRLTVL.

The V and J genes are TRBV27 and TRBJ2-7; D not resolved. Looked up from germline, CDR1 is MNHEY and CDR2 is SMNVEV (reference sequence). Trimming took 10 bases from V and 0 from J, leaving 13 bases between them. This CDR3 is 13 amino acids long. CDR3 amino acids: CAILALSSYEQYF. The CDR3 nucleotides read TGTGCCATCCTCGCCCTTAGCTCCTACGAGCAGTACTTC.

The chain couples TRBV2 to TRBJ2-2; 8 bases match TRBD2. V lost 7 bases, J lost 0 bases, and 4 bases stayed unmatched. This CDR3 has 15 residues. CDR1 and CDR2 (germline): SNHLY, FYNNEI. The CDR3 nucleotides read TGTGCCAGCAAGCCTAGCGGGTCGAACACCGGGGAGCTGTTTTTT. The encoded protein is CASKPSGSNTGELFF.

This chain joins TRBV4-1 and TRBJ1-2; 9 positions match TRBD1. The V segment lost 3 bases and the J segment 8 bases; nucleotides outside the gene matches: 7. This CDR3 is 14 amino acids long. Germline V CDR1 and CDR2: MGHRA, YSYEKL. CDR3: CASSHPGQGHGYTF. The CDR3, as DNA: TGCGCCAGCAGCCACCCCGGACAGGGGCACGGCTACACCTTC.

The chain uses TRBV5-1 and TRBJ2-1; TRBD1 might be the D (6 bases). The V gene's germline CDR1 is SGHRS and CDR2 YFSETQ. V was trimmed by 1 base and J by 7 bases, leaving 12 bases between them. The CDR3 is made up of 14 amino acids. CDR3 nucleotides: TGCGCCAGCAGCTTGACAGGGTTAGGAAATGAGCAGTTCTTC. Translation gives CASSLTGLGNEQFF. Full variable domain (remainder filled in from reference TRBV5-1 and TRBJ2-1): KAGVTQTPRYLIKTRGQQVTLSCSPISGHRSVSWYQQTPGQGLQFLFEYFSETQRNKGNFPGRFSGRQFSNSRSEMNVSTLELGDSALYLCASSLTGLGNEQFFGPGTRLTVL.

The chain links TRBV4-2 to TRBJ2-1; a possible D gene is TRBD2 (5 bases). Germline lookup yields CDR1 LGHNA and CDR2 YNFKEQ. CDR3 length: 15 residues. The V gene lost 1 base and the J gene lost 5 bases, with 12 bases spanning the gap. The CDR3 DNA reads TGTGCCAGCAGCCAAGCCGCTAGCAGTCACAATGAGCAGTTCTTC. Protein product: CASSQAASSHNEQFF.

The V and J genes are TRBV3-1 (or the pseudogene TRBV3-2) and TRBJ2-1, with 12 bases matching TRBD2. V was clipped by 3 bases and J by 8 bases; unmatched bases: 17. This CDR3 comprises 19 residues. In germline, CDR1 is LGHDT, CDR2 YNNKEL (reference sequence). DNA for the CDR3: TGTGCCAGCAGCCACTGGGGAAGGGCTAGCGGGGGGGCCCAGGATGAGCAGTTCTTC. Its translation: CASSHWGRASGGAQDEQFF.

V and J are TRBV19 and TRBJ1-2, with 8 bases matching TRBD1. The germline gives CDR1 LNHDA, CDR2 SQIVND (reference sequence). The V gene end was trimmed by 7 bases and the J gene end by 3 bases; junction bases not matched to a gene: 4. The CDR3 extends over 13 amino acids. CDR3 in amino acids: CASNEDRDYGYTF. The CDR3 bases are TGTGCCAGTAACGAGGACAGGGACTATGGCTACACCTTC.

The genes are TRBV11-1 and TRBJ2-3; 7 bases line up with TRBD1. Trimming at V came to 5 bases and at J to 5 bases, leaving 10 bases not matched to a gene. CDR1 and CDR2 (germline): SGHAT, FQDESV (reference sequence). The CDR3 is made up of 15 amino acids. The CDR3 nucleotides are TGTGCCAGCAGCCTACAGGGGCCACAGCGAGATACGCAGTATTTT. This translates into CASSLQGPQRDTQYF.

V and J are TRBV1 and TRBJ2-7; the D call TRBD1 from the table was never checked on the DNA. TRBV1 is listed as a pseudogene. This CDR3 region has 15 residues. CDR3 in amino acids: CTSSRTGIDSYEQYF. In DNA form, the CDR3 reads TGCACCAGCAGCCGGACAGGGATCGACTCCTACGAGCAGTACTTC.

The rearrangement joins TRBV11-1 to TRBJ1-1, with D tentatively TRBD1 (6 bases). Germline CDR1 is SGHAT and CDR2 is FQDESV (reference sequence). V dropped 4 bases and J dropped 7 bases, with 22 bases sitting between them. The CDR3 has 16 amino acids. The CDR3 region is CASSSGGGRSNREAFF. CDR3 coding DNA: TGTGCCAGCAGCTCGGGAGGGGGGCGATCGAATCGTGAAGCTTTCTTT.

This sequence joins TRBV5-8 and TRBJ1-5; D is perhaps TRBD1 (5 bases). Germline assignment: CDR1 SGHTS and CDR2 YDEGEE. Trimming shortened V by 0 bases and J by 6 bases, and 13 bases separated the two germline ends. The CDR3 contains 15 residues. CDR3 nucleotide sequence: TGTGCCAGCAGCTTGGGTTGGAGGGGCCGTCAGCCCCAGCATTTT. Its protein is CASSLGWRGRQPQHF.

CDR3 bases: TGCGCCAGCAGTCAAACAGGGTACCTCAATGAGCAGTTCTTC. Amino acids: CASSQTGYLNEQFF. The chain employs TRBV10-1 and TRBJ2-1; maybe TRBD1 (6 bases). This CDR3 region has 14 residues. Germline loops: CDR1 WNHNN, CDR2 SYGVQD (reference sequence). V was pared by 5 bases and J by 6 bases, with 14 bases between.

This chain uses TRBV5-1 with TRBJ2-1, with 9 bases fitting TRBD2. CDR3 length equals 15 residues. Germline V gene sequence: CDR1 SGHRS, CDR2 YFSETQ. V lost 4 bases to trimming and J lost 13 bases; unmatched junction nucleotides: 15. This CDR3 reads CASSGPAGGLANQFF. The CDR3 DNA is TGCGCCAGCAGCGGACCAGCGGGGGGCCTAGCAAATCAGTTCTTC.

This clone occurred a few times. The chain employs TRBV5-4 and TRBJ1-1, with D perhaps matching TRBD1 (5 bases). V was trimmed by 4 bases and J by 1 base, leaving 14 bases between them. Germline V CDR1 and CDR2: SGHNT, YYREEE (reference sequence). The CDR3 is 15 residues long. CDR3 nucleotide sequence: TGTGCCAGCAGCCCCCCCTGGGGGGGGAACACTGAAGCTTTCTTT. Amino acid sequence: CASSPPWGGNTEAFF.

The chain is built from TRBV7-8 and TRBJ2-3; D is uncertain. V lost 2 bases and J lost 8, with 14 bases in between. The CDR3 sequence is 14 residues long. The germline gives CDR1 SGHVS, CDR2 FQNEAQ. The CDR3 coding sequence is TGTGCCAGCAGCTTATTCAGAGCGTTTGGTACGCAGTATTTT. Translation gives CASSLFRAFGTQYF.

The chain is built from TRBV2 and TRBJ2-1, with D maybe TRBD2 (7 bases). Germline assignment: CDR1 SNHLY and CDR2 FYNNEI. V was clipped by 9 bases and J by 4 bases, with 16 bases between them. The CDR3 is 14 amino acids. As DNA, the CDR3 is TGTGCCAGTCGCGGGGGCGGGGCGTACAATGAGCAGTTCTTC. The encoded protein is CASRGGGAYNEQFF. Full variable domain (remainder filled in from reference TRBV2 and TRBJ2-1): EPEVTQTPSHQVTQMGQEVILRCVPISNHLYFYWYRQILGQKVEFLVSFYNNEISEKSEIFDDQFSVERPDGSNFTLKIRSTKLEDSAMYFCASRGGGAYNEQFFGPGTRLTVL.